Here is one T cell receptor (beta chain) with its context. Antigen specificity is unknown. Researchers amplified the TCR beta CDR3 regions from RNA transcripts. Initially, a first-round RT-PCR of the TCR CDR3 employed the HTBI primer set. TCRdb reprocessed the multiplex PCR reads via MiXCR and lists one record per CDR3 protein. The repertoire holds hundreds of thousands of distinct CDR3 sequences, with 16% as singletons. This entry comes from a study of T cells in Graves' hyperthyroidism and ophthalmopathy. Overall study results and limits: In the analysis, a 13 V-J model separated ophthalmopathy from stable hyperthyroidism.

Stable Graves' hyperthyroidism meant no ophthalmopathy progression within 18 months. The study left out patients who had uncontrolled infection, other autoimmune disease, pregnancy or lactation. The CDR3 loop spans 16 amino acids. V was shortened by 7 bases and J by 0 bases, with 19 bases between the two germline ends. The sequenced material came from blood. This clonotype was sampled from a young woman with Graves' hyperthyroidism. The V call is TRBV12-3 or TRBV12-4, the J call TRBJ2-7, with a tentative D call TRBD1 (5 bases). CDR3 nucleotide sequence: TGTGCCAGCATTCGTATTAGCTCCACAGGCTCCTACGAGCAGTACTTC. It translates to CASIRISSTGSYEQYF.